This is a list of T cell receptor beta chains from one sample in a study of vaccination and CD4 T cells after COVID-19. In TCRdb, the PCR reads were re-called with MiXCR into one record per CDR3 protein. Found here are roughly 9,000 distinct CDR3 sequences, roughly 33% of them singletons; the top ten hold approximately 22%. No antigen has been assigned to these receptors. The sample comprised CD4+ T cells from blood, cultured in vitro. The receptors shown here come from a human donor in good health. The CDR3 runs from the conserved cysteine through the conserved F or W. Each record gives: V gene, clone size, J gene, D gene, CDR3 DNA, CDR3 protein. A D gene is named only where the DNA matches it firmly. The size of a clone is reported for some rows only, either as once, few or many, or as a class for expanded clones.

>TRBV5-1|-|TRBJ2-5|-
TGCGCCAGCAGCTTGGAGGGGGAGGGCCAAGAGACCCAGTACTTC
CASSLEGEGQETQYF
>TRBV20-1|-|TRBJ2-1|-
TGCAGTGCGGGGGGATATATCTACAATGAGCAGTTCTTC
CSAGGYIYNEQFF
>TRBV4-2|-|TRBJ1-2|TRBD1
TGTGCCAGCAGCCAAGATTGGGACAGGACTTATGGCTACACCTTC
CASSQDWDRTYGYTF
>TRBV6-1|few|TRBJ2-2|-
TGTGCCAGCAGATTCACAGGGAGGCCGGACACCGGGGAGCTGTTTTTT
CASRFTGRPDTGELFF
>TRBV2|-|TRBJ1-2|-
TGTGCCAGCAGTGAGGGGCCCTACTATGGCTACACCTTC
CASSEGPYYGYTF
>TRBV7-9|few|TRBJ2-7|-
TGTGCCAGCAGCTCGACCGACAGGACCCCCTACGAGCAGTACTTC
CASSSTDRTPYEQYF
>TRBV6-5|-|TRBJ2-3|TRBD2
TGTGCCAGCAGTTTGTCCCGCGGGCGGGGGGGCACAGATACGCAGTATTTT
CASSLSRGRGGTDTQYF
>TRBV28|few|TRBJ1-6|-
TGTGCCAGCAGTAATTCCTATAATTCACCCCTCCACTTT
CASSNSYNSPLHF
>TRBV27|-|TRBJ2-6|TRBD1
TGTGCCAGCAGTACATTCAGGACAGGATTCTTCTCTGGGGCCAACGTCCTGACTTTC
CASSTFRTGFFSGANVLTF
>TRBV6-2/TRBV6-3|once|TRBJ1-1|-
TGTGCCAGCAGTTTGCTCGTGGGCACTGAAGCTTTCTTT
CASSLLVGTEAFF
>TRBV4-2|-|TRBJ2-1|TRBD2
TGTGCCAGCAGCTTGACTAGCGGGATAGTTGGTGAGCAGTTCTTC
CASSLTSGIVGEQFF
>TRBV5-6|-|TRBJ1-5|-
TGTGCCAGCAGCTTCAGCAGGGCCTCGAATCAGCCCCAGCATTTT
CASSFSRASNQPQHF